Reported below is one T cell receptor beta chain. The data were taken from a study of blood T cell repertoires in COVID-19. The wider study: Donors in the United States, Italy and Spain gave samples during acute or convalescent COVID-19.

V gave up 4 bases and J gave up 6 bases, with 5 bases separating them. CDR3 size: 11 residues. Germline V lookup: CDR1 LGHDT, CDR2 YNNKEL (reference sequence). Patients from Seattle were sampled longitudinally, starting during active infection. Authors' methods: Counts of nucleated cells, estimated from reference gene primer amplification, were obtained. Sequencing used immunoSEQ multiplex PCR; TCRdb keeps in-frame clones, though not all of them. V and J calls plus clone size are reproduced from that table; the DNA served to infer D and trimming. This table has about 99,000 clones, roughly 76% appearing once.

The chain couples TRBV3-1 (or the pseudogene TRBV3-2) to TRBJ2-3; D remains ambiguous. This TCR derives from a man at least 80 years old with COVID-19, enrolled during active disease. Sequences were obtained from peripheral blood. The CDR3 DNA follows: TGTGCCAGCAGCCTCGGGGATACGCAGTATTTT. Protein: CASSLGDTQYF.